One and the same sample provided the 5 T cell receptor beta chains below, sequenced in a study of glioma-infiltrating T cells. Amplification of TCR alpha and beta CDR3 regions from RNA used iRepertoire nested multiplex PCR. TCRdb re-derived calls from the multiplex PCR reads in MiXCR, one entry per CDR3 protein. The sample contains about 400,000 distinct CDR3 sequences, roughly two fifths of which appear only once. The material sequenced was glioma tissue, nonneoplastic brain tissue, or PBMCs (not recorded which). Source of these receptors: a human donor with low-grade glioma or glioblastoma, undergoing nonglioma brain surgery, or in good health (not recorded which).

Only one count was recorded for this clonotype. One end of the junction does not line up with germline, which may come from a read error. The V and J genes are TRBV7-9 and TRBJ1-2; no firm D call. The CDR3 runs 16 residues. Germline V gene sequence: CDR1 SEHNR, CDR2 FQNEAQ (reference sequence). CDR3 in amino acids: CASSLEPYLPDYRYTF. The CDR3 coding sequence is TGTGCCAGCAGCTTAGAACCTTATCTCCCAGACTATCGCTACACCTTC.

The gene calls are TRBV6-1 and TRBJ2-7; the D gene is possibly TRBD2 (5 bases). Germline V lookup: CDR1 MNHNS, CDR2 SASEGT. Deletions cut 7 bases from V and 2 bases from J, with 18 bases between. The CDR3 loop spans 15 amino acids. The DNA of the CDR3 is TGTGCCAGCAAGAGGGTGATAACACAGACCTACGAGCAGTACTTC. Residues: CASKRVITQTYEQYF.

Note on this clonotype: The missing conserved phenylalanine or tryptophan at the end of this CDR3 makes a read error likely. CDR3: CATGDPNTGELFL. CDR3 nucleotides: TGTGCCACCGGGGACCCGAACACCGGGGAGCTGTTTCTT. J is TRBJ2-2 and V is TRBV6-1; possibly TRBD1 or TRBD2 for D (5 bases each). This CDR3 has 13 amino acids. Looked up from germline, CDR1 is MNHNS and CDR2 is SASEGT. Between the trimmed V and J ends, which lost 10 bases and 0 bases, there was a span of 9 bases.

The rearrangement links TRBV29-1 to TRBJ2-7, with 7 nucleotides matching TRBD2. The CDR3 is 11 amino acids. Germline V gives CDR1 SQVTM, CDR2 ANQGSEA. Losses at the gene ends were 7 bases for V and 6 bases for J; bases not matched to a gene: 6. CDR3 loop: CSAGERGEQYF. The CDR3 coding sequence is TGCAGCGCCGGGGAGCGGGGCGAGCAGTACTTC.

This clonotype was observed a few times. The gene calls are TRBV20-1 and TRBJ1-5; 7 nucleotides agree with TRBD1. This CDR3 has 17 amino acids. CDR1 and CDR2 (germline): DFQATT, SNEGSKA (reference sequence). The ends lost 7 bases at V and 0 bases at J; junction bases unmatched: 15. The CDR3 DNA is TGCAGTGTAGGTCTAGGACAGGCACCCCATAGCAATCAGCCCCAGCATTTT. Protein sequence: CSVGLGQAPHSNQPQHF.